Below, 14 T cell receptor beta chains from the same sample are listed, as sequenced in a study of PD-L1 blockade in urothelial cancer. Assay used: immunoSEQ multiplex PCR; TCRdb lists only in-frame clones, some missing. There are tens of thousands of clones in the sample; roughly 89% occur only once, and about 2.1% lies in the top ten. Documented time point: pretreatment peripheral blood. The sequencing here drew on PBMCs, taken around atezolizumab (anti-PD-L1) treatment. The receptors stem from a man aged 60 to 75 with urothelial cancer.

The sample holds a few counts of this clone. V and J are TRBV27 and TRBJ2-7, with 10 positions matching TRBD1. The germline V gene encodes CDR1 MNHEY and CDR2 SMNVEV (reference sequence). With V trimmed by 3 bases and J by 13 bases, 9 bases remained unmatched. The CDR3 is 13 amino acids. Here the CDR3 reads CASSLLGTGVNYF. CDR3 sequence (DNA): TGTGCCAGCAGTTTGCTCGGGACAGGGGTCAATTACTTC.

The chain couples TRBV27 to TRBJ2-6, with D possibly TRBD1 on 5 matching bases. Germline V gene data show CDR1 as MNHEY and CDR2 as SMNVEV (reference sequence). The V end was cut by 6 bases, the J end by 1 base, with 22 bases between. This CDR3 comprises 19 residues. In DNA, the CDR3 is TGTGCCAGCAGCCAAGACAGACCCGCACAGTTTTCTGGGGCCAACGTCCTGACTTTC. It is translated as CASSQDRPAQFSGANVLTF.

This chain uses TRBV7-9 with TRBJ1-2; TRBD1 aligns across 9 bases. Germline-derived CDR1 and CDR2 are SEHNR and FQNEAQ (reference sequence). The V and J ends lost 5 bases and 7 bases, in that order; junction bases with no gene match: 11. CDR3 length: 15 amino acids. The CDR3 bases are TGTGCCAGCAGCCCTCCCACCGACAGGGGGAGTGGCTACACCTTC. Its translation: CASSPPTDRGSGYTF.

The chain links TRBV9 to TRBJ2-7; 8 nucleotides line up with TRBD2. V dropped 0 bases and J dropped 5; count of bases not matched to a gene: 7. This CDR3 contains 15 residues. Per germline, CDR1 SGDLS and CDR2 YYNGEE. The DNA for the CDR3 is TGTGCCAGCAGCGTAGAGGGGACTAGATGGAACGAGCAGTACTTC. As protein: CASSVEGTRWNEQYF. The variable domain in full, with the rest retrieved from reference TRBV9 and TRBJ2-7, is DSGVTQTPKHLITATGQRVTLRCSPRSGDLSVYWYQQSLDQGLQFLIQYYNGEERAKGNILERFSAQQFPDLHSELNLSSLELGDSALYFCASSVEGTRWNEQYFGPGTRLTVT.

Here the CDR3 reads CASSAAGTWDEKLFF. The CDR3 DNA follows: TGTGCCAGCAGTGCCGCCGGGACATGGGATGAAAAACTGTTTTTT. The gene calls are TRBV6-1 and TRBJ1-4; tentatively, D is TRBD1 (6 bases). The V end lost 4 bases, the J end lost 6 bases, and 15 bases lay between the germline ends. Germline values: CDR1 MNHNS, CDR2 SASEGT. CDR3 size: 15 residues.

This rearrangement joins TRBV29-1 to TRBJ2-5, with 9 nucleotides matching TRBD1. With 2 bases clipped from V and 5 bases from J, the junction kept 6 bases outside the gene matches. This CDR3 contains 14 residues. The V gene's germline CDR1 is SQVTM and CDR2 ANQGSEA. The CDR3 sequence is CSVEQGQGWETQYF. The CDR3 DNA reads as TGCAGCGTTGAACAGGGACAGGGCTGGGAGACCCAGTACTTC.

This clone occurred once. The CDR3 sequence is CASSPQENTEAFF. CDR3 nucleotides: TGTGCCAGCAGCCCCCAGGAGAACACTGAAGCTTTCTTT. The rearrangement uses TRBV9 and TRBJ1-1; D is ambiguous. V lost 4 bases and J lost 1, with 8 bases in between. In germline, CDR1 is SGDLS, CDR2 YYNGEE. This CDR3 is 13 amino acids long. Full variable domain (remainder filled in from reference TRBV9 and TRBJ1-1): DSGVTQTPKHLITATGQRVTLRCSPRSGDLSVYWYQQSLDQGLQFLIQYYNGEERAKGNILERFSAQQFPDLHSELNLSSLELGDSALYFCASSPQENTEAFFGQGTRLTVV.

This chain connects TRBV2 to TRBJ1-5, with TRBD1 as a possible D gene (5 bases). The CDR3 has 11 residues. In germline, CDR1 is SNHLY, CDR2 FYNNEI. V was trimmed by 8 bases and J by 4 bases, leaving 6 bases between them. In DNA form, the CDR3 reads TGTGCCAGCCGACAGAATCAGCCCCAGCATTTT. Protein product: CASRQNQPQHF.

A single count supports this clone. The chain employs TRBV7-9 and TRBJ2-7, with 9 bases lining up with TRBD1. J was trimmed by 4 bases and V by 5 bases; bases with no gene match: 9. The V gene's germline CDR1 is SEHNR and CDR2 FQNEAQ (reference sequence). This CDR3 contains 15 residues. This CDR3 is CASSTLYRGLYEQYF. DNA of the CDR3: TGTGCCAGCAGCACCTTGTACAGGGGGCTGTACGAGCAGTACTTC.

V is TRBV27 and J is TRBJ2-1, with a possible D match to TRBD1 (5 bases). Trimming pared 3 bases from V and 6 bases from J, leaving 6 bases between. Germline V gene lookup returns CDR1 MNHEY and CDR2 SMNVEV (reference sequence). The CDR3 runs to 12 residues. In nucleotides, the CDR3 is TGTGCCAGCAGTTTTAGGGGCAATGAGCAGTTCTTC. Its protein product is CASSFRGNEQFF.

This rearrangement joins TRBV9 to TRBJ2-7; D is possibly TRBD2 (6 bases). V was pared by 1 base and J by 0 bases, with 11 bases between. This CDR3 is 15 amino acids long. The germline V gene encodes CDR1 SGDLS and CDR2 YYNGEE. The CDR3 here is CASSVSDGGSYEQYF. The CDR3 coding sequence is TGTGCCAGCAGCGTAAGCGACGGGGGCTCCTACGAGCAGTACTTC.

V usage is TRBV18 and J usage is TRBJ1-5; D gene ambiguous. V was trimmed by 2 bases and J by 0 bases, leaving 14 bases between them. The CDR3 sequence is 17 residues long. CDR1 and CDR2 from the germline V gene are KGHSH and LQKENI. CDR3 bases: TGTGCCAGCTCACCAGGAATTGGACGGGGTAGCAATCAGCCCCAGCATTTT. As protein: CASSPGIGRGSNQPQHF.

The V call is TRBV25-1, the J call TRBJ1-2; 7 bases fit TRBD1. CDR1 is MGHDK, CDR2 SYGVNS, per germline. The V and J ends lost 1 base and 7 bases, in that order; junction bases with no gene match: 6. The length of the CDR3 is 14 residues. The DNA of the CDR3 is TGTGCCAGCAGTGAATCCGAGGGGGCGCGTGGCTACACCTTC. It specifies CASSESEGARGYTF.

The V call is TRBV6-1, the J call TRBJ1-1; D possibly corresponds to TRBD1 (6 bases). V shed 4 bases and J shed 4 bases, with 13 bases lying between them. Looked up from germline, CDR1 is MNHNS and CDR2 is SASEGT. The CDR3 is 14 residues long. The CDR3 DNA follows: TGTGCCAGCAGTGTACAAGGGGGAGCCACTGAAGCTTTCTTT. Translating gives CASSVQGGATEAFF.